This T cell receptor beta chain was captured by sequencing in a study of cytomegalovirus exposure and HLA in healthy donors. General study findings and limits: While the bulk of TCR sequences proved rare, some public TCRs turned up in many donors. There were several of the most significant clusters that appeared linked to common viral pathogens in a later analysis.

A multiplex PCR was run with 60 Vbeta primers and 13 Jbeta primers. The protocol was immunoSEQ multiplex PCR, while the TCRdb copy is restricted to in-frame clones and leaves out a portion. The sample contains around 100,000 clones, around three quarters of which appear only once. To note about this clone: Its cognate antigen is unknown.

The V end lost 6 bases, the J end lost 5 bases, and 23 bases lay between the germline ends. The germline CDR1 and CDR2 sequences are MNHNY and SVGAGI (reference sequence). The CDR3 consists of 16 residues. The sequence was collected from a man aged 50 to 60 in good health and CMV-seropositive. What was sequenced was PBMCs. The V call is TRBV6-6, the J call TRBJ2-7, with D perhaps matching TRBD1 (8 bases). In DNA form, the CDR3 reads TGTGCCAGCAGAGGACAGGGAGGCGGGAGAATCGACGAGCAGTACTTC. This sequence encodes CASRGQGGGRIDEQYF.